A single sample is the source of the 29 T cell receptor beta chains below, sequenced in a study of human T cells and chemical hapten exposure. TCRdb used MiXCR to reprocess the RACE reads, holding one entry per CDR3 protein. Among more than 70,000 distinct CDR3 sequences listed, around 9% were seen once. Sample time point: healthy volunteer bleed at 2 weeks. The authors' total RNA extraction used unfractionated whole blood. Sequences were obtained from whole blood. Every receptor here comes from a female donor in good health. Some clones in this sample may be carry-over from other donors' samples.

The table lists this clonotype with a few counts. The chain joins TRBV6-2 or TRBV6-3 to TRBJ2-7, with D possibly TRBD2 on 6 matching bases. The V gene lost 0 bases and the J gene lost 3 bases, with 18 bases spanning the gap. The CDR3 spans 17 residues. The germline V gene has CDR1 MNHEY and CDR2 SVGEGT. CDR3 in amino acids: CASSYSHRRGPFYEQYF. The CDR3 bases are TGTGCCAGCAGTTACTCTCACCGGCGGGGACCTTTCTACGAGCAGTACTTC.

Concerning this clonotype itself: The junction differs from germline at one of its ends, possibly a read error. The chain is built from TRBV7-9 and TRBJ2-4; D not resolved. This CDR3 is built from 14 residues. Germline assignment: CDR1 SEHNR and CDR2 FQNEAQ (reference sequence). Written as DNA, the CDR3 is TGTGCCAGCAGCACGGTGGGCGCCAAAAACATTAAGTACTTC. It yields the protein CASSTVGAKNIKYF. The whole variable domain, filled in from reference TRBV7-9 and TRBJ2-4, reads DTGVSQNPRHKITKRGQNVTFRCDPISEHNRLYWYRQTLGQGPEFLTYFQNEAQLEKSRLLSDRFSAERPKGSFSTLEIQRTEQGDSAMYLCASSTVGAKNIKYFGAGTRLSVL.

To note about this clonotype: A much larger clone differs from this one at a single base, so this may be a read error. The rearrangement uses TRBV6-5 and TRBJ1-6; D is undetermined. This CDR3 comprises 13 residues. Germline CDR1 reads MNHEY; CDR2 reads SVGAGI. CDR3: CTSSSRNNSPLHF. As DNA, the CDR3 is TGTACCAGCAGTTCCAGGAATAATTCACCCCTCCACTTT.

The chain recombines TRBV19 with TRBJ2-3; tentatively, D is TRBD1 (5 bases). This CDR3 contains 15 residues. The germline gives CDR1 LNHDA, CDR2 SQIVND (reference sequence). The ends were cut back, 5 bases at V and 3 bases at J, with 15 bases in the middle. The CDR3 nucleotides read TGTGCCAGTAGTCGTGCAGGGATGAGAACAGATACGCAGTATTTT. Protein sequence: CASSRAGMRTDTQYF.

This clonotype was seen many times. CDR3 DNA: TGTGCCAGCACCCGGACAGGGGGCCTTAGCAATCAGCCCCAGCATTTT. Protein: CASTRTGGLSNQPQHF. The chain couples TRBV28 to TRBJ1-5; 11 bases are shared with TRBD1. Trimming removed 7 bases from V and 0 bases from J; junction bases left unmatched: 5. In germline, CDR1 is MDHEN, CDR2 SYDVKM. CDR3 length equals 16 residues. Full variable domain (remainder filled in from reference TRBV28 and TRBJ1-5): DVKVTQSSRYLVKRTGEKVFLECVQDMDHENMFWYRQDPGLGLRLIYFSYDVKMKEKGDIPEGYSVSREKKERFSLILESASTNQTSMYLCASTRTGGLSNQPQHFGDGTRLSIL.

This clonotype was detected ten times or more. This chain links TRBV7-9 with TRBJ2-1; D might be TRBD2 (6 bases). Trimming stripped 3 bases from V and 3 bases from J, with 15 bases between. Looked up from germline, CDR1 is SEHNR and CDR2 is FQNEAQ (reference sequence). This CDR3 spans 16 amino acids. CDR3 protein: CASSFPRDSVYNEQFF. DNA for the CDR3: TGTGCCAGCAGCTTCCCGCGGGATTCGGTCTACAATGAGCAGTTCTTC. The full variable domain, with the rest looked up from reference TRBV7-9 and TRBJ2-1, is DTGVSQNPRHKITKRGQNVTFRCDPISEHNRLYWYRQTLGQGPEFLTYFQNEAQLEKSRLLSDRFSAERPKGSFSTLEIQRTEQGDSAMYLCASSFPRDSVYNEQFFGPGTRLTVL.

V and J are TRBV4-1 and TRBJ1-5; TRBD1 is a possible D gene (6 bases). Trimming removed 1 base from V and 1 base from J, with 14 bases in between. Germline assignment: CDR1 MGHRA and CDR2 YSYEKL. The length of the CDR3 is 17 residues. CDR3 loop: CASSQGMGGASNQPQHF. CDR3 DNA sequence: TGCGCCAGCAGCCAAGGTATGGGGGGGGCCAGCAATCAGCCCCAGCATTTT.

This clonotype turned up a few times. CDR3 sequence: CASSGGGGIMNTEAFF. DNA for the CDR3: TGTGCCAGCAGCGGCGGGGGAGGAATCATGAACACTGAAGCTTTCTTT. V usage is TRBV7-2 and J usage is TRBJ1-1; TRBD1 might be the D (5 bases). The germline V and J ends were trimmed by 5 bases and 0 bases, with 16 bases remaining between them. The CDR3 extends over 16 amino acids. Germline CDR1 reads SGHTA; CDR2 reads FQGNSA.

This clonotype was observed a few times. V is TRBV2 and J is TRBJ1-1; D unclear. V gave up 1 base and J gave up 5 bases, with 8 bases separating them. The CDR3 loop spans 13 amino acids. Germline-derived CDR1 and CDR2 are SNHLY and FYNNEI. DNA for the CDR3: TGTGCCAGCAGTGAAGAGGCGACGACTGAAGCTTTCTTT. Its translation is CASSEEATTEAFF. The variable domain in full, completed from reference TRBV2 and TRBJ1-1, reads EPEVTQTPSHQVTQMGQEVILRCVPISNHLYFYWYRQILGQKVEFLVSFYNNEISEKSEIFDDQFSVERPDGSNFTLKIRSTKLEDSAMYFCASSEEATTEAFFGQGTRLTVV.

The sample holds many counts of this clonotype. The rearrangement joins TRBV29-1 to TRBJ2-1, with TRBD1 matching 9 bases. The CDR3 loop spans 13 amino acids. CDR1 is SQVTM and CDR2 is ANQGSEA in the germline V gene. The V segment lost 6 bases and the J segment 7 bases; nucleotides outside the gene matches: 7. CDR3 loop: CSVPDRGANEQFF. Written as DNA, the CDR3 is TGCAGCGTCCCCGACAGGGGGGCAAATGAGCAGTTCTTC.

A few counts support this clonotype. The V call is TRBV29-1, the J call TRBJ2-7; D is ambiguous. The CDR3 is 13 residues long. Germline CDR1 reads SQVTM; CDR2 reads ANQGSEA. Trimming pared 4 bases from V and 3 bases from J, leaving 13 bases between. CDR3 loop: CSVVNSFSYEQYF. For the CDR3, the DNA is TGCAGCGTTGTTAATAGTTTTAGCTACGAGCAGTACTTC.

With respect to this clonotype: This may arise from a read error, as a much more abundant clone is one base away. This sequence joins TRBV12-3 or TRBV12-4 and TRBJ2-5, with TRBD2 identical over 13 bases. V lost 7 bases to trimming and J lost 5 bases; unmatched junction nucleotides: 7. This CDR3 contains 15 residues. Here the CDR3 reads CASTQLAGGQETQYF. In DNA, the CDR3 is TGTGCCAGCACCCAACTAGCGGGAGGGCAGGAGACCCAGTACTTC.

This sequence joins TRBV4-1 and TRBJ2-3, with unresolved D. Looked up from germline, CDR1 is MGHRA and CDR2 is YSYEKL. The CDR3 contains 14 residues. The ends were cut back, 1 base at V and 4 bases at J, with 9 bases in the middle. This chain's CDR3 is CASSQGVRADTQYF. The CDR3 coding sequence is TGCGCCAGCAGCCAAGGAGTTCGGGCAGATACGCAGTATTTT.

This clonotype came up a few times. The chain carries TRBV27 and TRBJ2-7; the D gene is possibly TRBD1 (6 bases). There are 13 residues in the CDR3. V was trimmed by 5 bases and J by 6 bases, leaving 14 bases between them. Germline CDR1 is MNHEY and CDR2 is SMNVEV (reference sequence). The CDR3 DNA is TGTGCCAGCAGTCCCTGGGGGCTGGGCGAGCAGTACTTC. Translated, it gives CASSPWGLGEQYF.

As for this clonotype: A much larger clone differs from this one at a single base, so this may be a read error. CDR3 bases: TGCACCAGCAGCCAAGGGCAGAACATAGAGACCCAGTACTTC. Amino acids: CTSSQGQNIETQYF. J is TRBJ2-5 and V is TRBV4-1; the D is unclear. Germline V gene data show CDR1 as MGHRA and CDR2 as YSYEKL. The CDR3 consists of 14 residues.

This clonotype was detected many times. The genes are TRBV7-9 and TRBJ2-1; 7 bases fit TRBD2. Trimming at V came to 4 bases and at J to 7 bases, leaving 19 bases not matched to a gene. CDR3 length equals 18 residues. The V gene's germline CDR1 is SEHNR and CDR2 FQNEAQ (reference sequence). CDR3 sequence reads: CASSSSGGGYAKRNEQFF. CDR3 DNA sequence: TGTGCCAGCAGCTCTTCGGGGGGTGGTTACGCTAAGCGGAATGAGCAGTTCTTC. The entire variable domain, with the rest obtained from reference TRBV7-9 and TRBJ2-1, is as follows: DTGVSQNPRHKITKRGQNVTFRCDPISEHNRLYWYRQTLGQGPEFLTYFQNEAQLEKSRLLSDRFSAERPKGSFSTLEIQRTEQGDSAMYLCASSSSGGGYAKRNEQFFGPGTRLTVL.

J is TRBJ1-3 and V is TRBV5-1; D ambiguous. The germline CDR1 and CDR2 sequences are SGHRS and YFSETQ. The CDR3 length is 11 residues. V was cut by 2 bases and J by 8 bases, with 5 bases left in between. DNA of the CDR3: TGCGCCAGCAGCTTCCGGGACACCATATATTTT. It codes for CASSFRDTIYF.

This clonotype showed up many times. J is TRBJ2-1 and V is TRBV7-2; D unresolved. This CDR3 has 12 residues. Germline V CDR1 and CDR2: SGHTA, FQGNSA. Between the trimmed V and J ends, which lost 5 bases and 7 bases, there was a span of 9 bases. The DNA of the CDR3 is TGTGCCAGCAGCCCAGGCGGAAATGAGCAGTTCTTC. It is translated as CASSPGGNEQFF.

In this sample, this clonotype turned up a few times. The rearrangement links TRBV6-1 to TRBJ1-1; D remains unclear. Germline V gives CDR1 MNHNS, CDR2 SASEGT. The CDR3 covers 15 residues. Trimming cost V 5 bases and J 0 bases, with 13 bases left between them. This chain's CDR3 is CASSRGIFVNTEAFF. The CDR3 coding sequence is TGTGCCAGCAGTCGTGGGATTTTTGTGAACACTGAAGCTTTCTTT.

This clonotype has only a few counts. The chain uses TRBV28 and TRBJ2-7; D may be TRBD2 (6 bases). V was shortened by 3 bases and J by 3 bases, with 9 bases between the two germline ends. Germline lookup yields CDR1 MDHEN and CDR2 SYDVKM. This CDR3 has 13 amino acids. CDR3 residues: CASSFGSSYEQYF. CDR3 sequence (DNA): TGTGCCAGCAGTTTCGGGAGTAGCTACGAGCAGTACTTC.

The chain is built from TRBV5-1 and TRBJ2-6, with D unclear. Germline CDR1 SGHRS, CDR2 YFSETQ. This CDR3 is 14 amino acids long. V was pared by 6 bases and J by 0 bases, with 7 bases between. The CDR3 spells CASNGFSGANVLTF. The CDR3 nucleotides read TGCGCCAGCAACGGATTCTCTGGGGCCAACGTCCTGACTTTC.

This rearrangement joins TRBV2 to TRBJ1-3; 10 bases agree with TRBD1. V trimming: 4 bases; J trimming: 0 bases; junction bases outside the gene matches: 3. The CDR3 sequence is 16 residues long. Germline CDR1 is SNHLY and CDR2 is FYNNEI. As DNA, the CDR3 is TGTGCCAGCAGTGCCTGGACAGGGGGCTCTGGAAACACCATATATTTT. Protein sequence: CASSAWTGGSGNTIYF.

The chain joins TRBV29-1 to TRBJ2-7; 13 positions agree with TRBD2. The V segment lost 6 bases and the J segment 6 bases; nucleotides outside the gene matches: 8. Germline V gene lookup returns CDR1 SQVTM and CDR2 ANQGSEA. The CDR3 is 14 amino acids. CDR3 sequence: CSVGTSGRAAEQYF. DNA for the CDR3: TGCAGCGTCGGAACTAGCGGGAGGGCCGCCGAGCAGTACTTC.

This clonotype has just a few counts. V usage is TRBV20-1 and J usage is TRBJ1-1; unclear D gene. V was clipped by 5 bases and J by 5 bases, with 15 bases between them. The CDR3 loop spans 13 amino acids. The germline V gene encodes CDR1 DFQATT and CDR2 SNEGSKA (reference sequence). The CDR3 loop reads CSAGGPDGTEAFF. The CDR3 bases are TGCAGTGCTGGTGGGCCGGACGGGACTGAAGCTTTCTTT.

V and J are TRBV27 and TRBJ2-7; 8 nucleotides align to TRBD2. Germline lookup yields CDR1 MNHEY and CDR2 SMNVEV (reference sequence). V trimming: 1 base; J trimming: 4 bases; junction bases outside the gene matches: 6. The CDR3 is 15 residues long. The CDR3 spells CASSLYPGGTYEQYF. DNA of the CDR3: TGTGCCAGCAGTTTATACCCGGGAGGGACTTACGAGCAGTACTTC.

In its sample, this clonotype was seen many times. The chain carries TRBV3-1 and TRBJ1-2; possible D gene TRBD1, 5 bases. V was clipped by 2 bases and J by 0 bases, with 13 bases between them. Germline CDR1 LGHDT, CDR2 YNNKEL (reference sequence). The CDR3 is 16 residues long. The CDR3 region is CASSQYGQGANYGYTF. The CDR3 bases are TGTGCCAGCAGCCAATACGGGCAGGGTGCTAACTATGGCTACACCTTC. Supplemented by reference TRBV3-1 and TRBJ1-2, the full variable domain reads DTAVSQTPKYLVTQMGNDKSIKCEQNLGHDTMYWYKQDSKKFLKIMFSYNNKELIINETVPNRFSPKSPDKAHLNLHINSLELGDSAVYFCASSQYGQGANYGYTFGSGTRLTVV.

The V gene is TRBV28, the J gene TRBJ2-7; TRBD2 aligns across 11 bases. Germline V gene sequence: CDR1 MDHEN, CDR2 SYDVKM. V lost 4 bases, J lost 2 bases, and 13 bases stayed unmatched. The CDR3 runs 18 residues. This CDR3 reads CASSSPHPGLAAPYEQYF. CDR3 in DNA: TGTGCCAGCAGTTCCCCCCACCCGGGACTAGCGGCTCCCTACGAGCAGTACTTC.

This CDR3 is CASSLAGTGYNEQFF. CDR3 nucleotides: TGTGCCAGCAGCTTGGCCGGGACGGGTTACAATGAGCAGTTCTTC. This chain links TRBV5-4 with TRBJ2-1; the D call may be TRBD1 or TRBD2 (5 bases each). The CDR3 sequence is 15 residues long. Germline CDR1 and CDR2: SGHNT and YYREEE (reference sequence). Trimming stripped 0 bases from V and 4 bases from J, with 11 bases between.

There are a few counts of this clonotype. This chain joins TRBV23-1 and TRBJ2-1; D is possibly TRBD1 (6 bases). TRBV23-1 has ORF status, its function being uncertain. V lost 4 bases and J lost 5, with 15 bases in between. This CDR3 is built from 15 residues. The CDR3 reads CASSRNRDTNNEQFF. The CDR3 DNA follows: TGCGCCAGCAGTCGAAACCGGGACACGAACAATGAGCAGTTCTTC.